This TCR beta chain is from a study of cytomegalovirus exposure and HLA in healthy donors. Trimming removed 9 bases at V and 4 bases at J, with 10 bases between. The CDR3 consists of 11 residues. The germline CDR1 and CDR2 sequences are MNHEY and SVGAGI. Regarding the study as a whole: Of the V segments, some could not be distinguished, including TRBV6-2 and TRBV6-3, and were excluded.

This clone was picked up one time. Its antigen is still unknown. Researchers ran the PCR with 60 Vbeta and 13 Jbeta primers. Measured with immunoSEQ multiplex PCR; TCRdb has only the in-frame clones, and not every one. This sample has 200,000 to 250,000 clones, with 76% found just once. The chain carries TRBV6-5 and TRBJ2-7; unclear D gene. This TCR was recovered from a young man in good health and CMV-seronegative. The material sequenced was PBMCs. CDR3 residues: CASNSLYEQYF. In DNA, the CDR3 is TGTGCCAGTAACAGTTTATACGAGCAGTACTTC.